The 32 T cell receptor beta chains below come from one sample, sequenced in a study of graft-versus-host responses after intestinal transplantation. The assay was immunoSEQ multiplex PCR, and TCRdb's table has in-frame clones only and misses some. The profile shows roughly 90,000 clones, just over 90% of them singletons. Antigen specificity for these receptors is unknown. The source was unstimulated CD8+ T cells sorted from spleen or lymph node cells, collected before intestinal transplant. These receptors originate from a human donor who received an intestinal transplant.

This clone was seen only a few times. V usage is TRBV6-5 and J usage is TRBJ1-2, with no clear D. V was clipped by 2 bases and J by 3 bases, with 13 bases between them. CDR3 length equals 15 residues. Germline-derived CDR1 and CDR2 are MNHEY and SVGAGI. CDR3 protein: CASSYGRSLYYGYTF. The CDR3 DNA is TGTGCCAGCAGTTACGGGAGATCCCTCTACTATGGCTACACCTTC.

The V call is TRBV6-6, the J call TRBJ2-7; 9 bases agree with TRBD2. The CDR3 sequence is 15 residues long. Germline lookup yields CDR1 MNHNY and CDR2 SVGAGI (reference sequence). V dropped 5 bases and J dropped 0; count of bases not matched to a gene: 5. The CDR3 DNA follows: TGTGCCAGCAGTGCTAGCGGGGACAGCTCCTACGAGCAGTACTTC. It specifies CASSASGDSSYEQYF.

This chain uses TRBV6-5 with TRBJ2-5, with 9 bases matching TRBD1. The CDR3 is made up of 15 amino acids. V trimming: 5 bases; J trimming: 2 bases; junction bases outside the gene matches: 6. The germline V gene encodes CDR1 MNHEY and CDR2 SVGAGI. This CDR3 reads CASSQGTGLQETQYF. In DNA, the CDR3 is TGTGCCAGCAGTCAGGGGACAGGGCTACAAGAGACCCAGTACTTC.

For the CDR3, the DNA is TGTGCCAGCAGTTACCCGACGGACAGCTACGAGCAGTACTTC. Its protein product is CASSYPTDSYEQYF. The chain is built from TRBV6-6 and TRBJ2-7; tentatively, D is TRBD1 (6 bases). This CDR3 has 14 amino acids. Germline V lookup: CDR1 MNHNY, CDR2 SVGAGI (reference sequence). The germline V and J ends were trimmed by 2 bases and 3 bases, with 11 bases remaining between them.

This chain uses TRBV9 with TRBJ2-3, with a possible D match to TRBD1 (6 bases). Germline assignment: CDR1 SGDLS and CDR2 YYNGEE. V was clipped by 4 bases and J by 0 bases, with 15 bases between them. The CDR3 has 16 residues. CDR3 DNA sequence: TGTGCCAGCAGCCCCCGGACAGCTTCTAGCACAGATACGCAGTATTTT. Translation: CASSPRTASSTDTQYF.

This chain connects TRBV9 to TRBJ1-3; 8 bases map to TRBD1. Germline V gene data show CDR1 as SGDLS and CDR2 as YYNGEE. J gave up 0 bases and V 4 bases, and 3 bases lay outside the gene matches. The CDR3 is 15 residues long. The CDR3 DNA follows: TGTGCCAGCAGCTCGGGACAGGACTCTGGAAACACCATATATTTT. This encodes CASSSGQDSGNTIYF.

The chain uses TRBV9 and TRBJ2-3; D gene ambiguous. Germline V gives CDR1 SGDLS, CDR2 YYNGEE. The CDR3 is made up of 15 amino acids. Trimming pared 2 bases from V and 2 bases from J, leaving 12 bases between. Here the CDR3 reads CASSVNRRTTDTQYF. The CDR3 DNA reads TGTGCCAGCAGCGTGAACCGGAGAACCACAGATACGCAGTATTTT. Drawing the rest from reference TRBV9 and TRBJ2-3, the complete variable domain is DSGVTQTPKHLITATGQRVTLRCSPRSGDLSVYWYQQSLDQGLQFLIQYYNGEERAKGNILERFSAQQFPDLHSELNLSSLELGDSALYFCASSVNRRTTDTQYFGPGTRLTVL.

This clone was counted once. V gene TRBV27 combines with J gene TRBJ2-1; a possible D gene is TRBD2 (6 bases). CDR1 is MNHEY and CDR2 is SMNVEV in the germline V gene (reference sequence). The V gene lost 7 bases and the J gene lost 3 bases, with 13 bases spanning the gap. The CDR3 has 14 residues. CDR3 bases: TGTGCCAGCACTCCTGGCGGGAACTACAATGAGCAGTTCTTC. This encodes CASTPGGNYNEQFF.

The gene calls are TRBV28 and TRBJ2-3, with 7 bases identical to TRBD1. Unmatched junction bases numbered 9, after V lost 3 bases and J lost 6 bases. The CDR3 is 15 amino acids. Germline V gives CDR1 MDHEN, CDR2 SYDVKM. Here the CDR3 reads CASSFWGKTGDTQYF. CDR3 nucleotide sequence: TGTGCCAGCAGTTTCTGGGGAAAGACAGGGGATACGCAGTATTTT.

This chain uses TRBV6-6 with TRBJ2-7, with D perhaps matching TRBD2 (6 bases). The V gene lost 2 bases and the J gene lost 7 bases, with 15 bases spanning the gap. Germline CDR1 and CDR2: MNHNY and SVGAGI (reference sequence). The length of the CDR3 is 14 residues. In nucleotides, the CDR3 is TGTGCCAGCAGTTACCACCTGGGGGGTTGGGAGCAGTACTTC. Translating it yields CASSYHLGGWEQYF.

This chain joins TRBV27 and TRBJ1-2, with 10 bases matching TRBD1. Germline values: CDR1 MNHEY, CDR2 SMNVEV (reference sequence). The junction had 7 bases not matched to a gene; V was cut back by 5 bases and J by 4 bases. This CDR3 contains 15 residues. CDR3 nucleotide sequence: TGTGCCAGCAGTGCGACAGGGGGCCCTGTCTATGGCTACACCTTC. The encoded protein is CASSATGGPVYGYTF.

This chain connects TRBV5-5 to TRBJ2-6; tentative D call: TRBD2 (6 bases). Trimming took off 1 base at V and 1 base at J, with 15 bases between the two ends. Per the germline V gene, CDR1 is SGHKS and CDR2 is YYEKEE (reference sequence). The CDR3 sequence is 18 residues long. This CDR3 is CASSLQRGILSGANVLTF. Written as DNA, the CDR3 is TGTGCCAGCAGCTTGCAACGCGGGATACTGTCTGGGGCCAACGTCCTGACTTTC.

The chain has TRBV2 and TRBJ2-2; 8 bases are a match to TRBD2. Germline V gives CDR1 SNHLY, CDR2 FYNNEI. The length of the CDR3 is 16 residues. V lost 3 bases and J lost 1; bases outside the gene matches: 4. The CDR3 protein is CASSDLTSGNTGELFF. CDR3 nucleotides: TGTGCCAGCAGTGACCTAACTAGCGGGAACACCGGGGAGCTGTTTTTT.

This chain uses TRBV13 with TRBJ2-5, with TRBD1 identical over 7 bases. The CDR3 runs to 16 residues. J was trimmed by 1 base and V by 0 bases; bases with no gene match: 5. In germline, CDR1 is PRHDT, CDR2 FYEKMQ (reference sequence). This chain's CDR3 is CASSLGGQVIQETQYF. The DNA for the CDR3 is TGTGCCAGCAGCTTAGGTGGACAGGTTATCCAAGAGACCCAGTACTTC.

The chain employs TRBV6-1 and TRBJ1-3; no reliable D call. Trimming took off 5 bases at V and 1 base at J, with 12 bases between the two ends. This CDR3 is 15 amino acids long. The germline V gene has CDR1 MNHNS and CDR2 SASEGT. The CDR3 here is CASSSQDGSGNTIYF. CDR3 DNA sequence: TGTGCCAGCAGTTCTCAAGACGGGTCTGGAAACACCATATATTTT.

The V gene is TRBV5-1, the J gene TRBJ2-5, with 8 bases identical to TRBD1. In germline, CDR1 is SGHRS, CDR2 YFSETQ. The length of the CDR3 is 15 residues. Trimming cost V 0 bases and J 4 bases; bases outside gene matches: 5. CDR3 loop: CASSLDETGAETQYF. The CDR3 DNA sequence: TGCGCCAGCAGCTTGGACGAGACAGGGGCAGAGACCCAGTACTTC.

This sequence joins TRBV7-9 and TRBJ1-1, with unresolved D. The germline gives CDR1 SEHNR, CDR2 FQNEAQ (reference sequence). The CDR3 length is 14 residues. Trimming took 1 base from V and 1 from J, leaving 7 bases between them. The CDR3 sequence is CASSLVRRNTEAFF. CDR3 in DNA: TGTGCCAGCAGCTTAGTGAGGAGGAACACTGAAGCTTTCTTT. Using reference TRBV7-9 and TRBJ1-1 for the parts outside the CDR3, the full variable domain is DTGVSQNPRHKITKRGQNVTFRCDPISEHNRLYWYRQTLGQGPEFLTYFQNEAQLEKSRLLSDRFSAERPKGSFSTLEIQRTEQGDSAMYLCASSLVRRNTEAFFGQGTRLTVV.

V and J are TRBV6-6 and TRBJ1-2, with 8 bases fitting TRBD1. The trim removed 1 base at V and 7 bases at J, leaving 5 bases unmatched. The length of the CDR3 is 14 residues. CDR1 is MNHNY, CDR2 SVGAGI, per germline (reference sequence). CDR3 bases: TGTGCCAGCAGTTACTTCGGGACAGGCGTTGGCTACACCTTC. It specifies CASSYFGTGVGYTF.

This clone was seen more than once but under ten times. The chain has TRBV2 and TRBJ2-7; D gene ambiguous. CDR1 SNHLY and CDR2 FYNNEI come from the germline V gene. The CDR3 runs to 13 residues. Trimming removed 5 bases at V and 3 bases at J, with 11 bases between. In DNA, the CDR3 is TGTGCCAGCAGTAACTCGGGCCTCTACGAGCAGTACTTC. This gives the protein CASSNSGLYEQYF.

This chain links TRBV27 with TRBJ2-4; the D gene is possibly TRBD1 (5 bases). Germline values: CDR1 MNHEY, CDR2 SMNVEV (reference sequence). This CDR3 is built from 16 residues. Trimming removed 5 bases from V and 0 bases from J, with 14 bases in between. The CDR3 sequence: CASSLNRILAKNIQYF. CDR3 sequence (DNA): TGTGCCAGCAGTCTCAACAGGATACTAGCCAAAAACATTCAGTACTTC.

This clone has only a few counts. The rearrangement links TRBV11-2 to TRBJ1-1; D gene uncertain. The CDR3 runs to 11 residues. V lost 1 base and J 5 bases, leaving 2 bases between the germline ends. The germline V gene encodes CDR1 SGHAT and CDR2 FQNNGV. DNA for the CDR3: TGTGCCAGCAGCTTAGGAACTGAAGCTTTCTTT. Translating it yields CASSLGTEAFF. Together with reference TRBV11-2 and TRBJ1-1, the CDR3 gives the full variable domain: EAGVAQSPRYKIIEKRQSVAFWCNPISGHATLYWYQQILGQGPKLLIQFQNNGVVDDSQLPKDRFSAERLKGVDSTLKIQPAKLEDSAVYLCASSLGTEAFFGQGTRLTVV.

The chain uses TRBV27 and TRBJ2-7; 7 nucleotides match TRBD2. The CDR3 spans 14 residues. Germline V lookup: CDR1 MNHEY, CDR2 SMNVEV (reference sequence). Trimming took 3 bases from V and 3 from J; bases not matched to a gene: 5. Here the CDR3 DNA reads TGTGCCAGCAGTTTCGCGGGGGTGGACTACGAGCAGTACTTC. It codes for CASSFAGVDYEQYF.

This sequence joins TRBV29-1 and TRBJ2-7; perhaps TRBD2 as D (5 bases). The germline V and J ends were trimmed by 6 bases and 7 bases, with 16 bases remaining between them. CDR1 is SQVTM and CDR2 is ANQGSEA in the germline V gene. The CDR3 is 12 amino acids. CDR3 sequence: CSVPSVSGEQYF. The CDR3 bases are TGCAGCGTCCCAAGTGTGTCGGGAGAGCAGTACTTC.

In this sample, this clone turned up once. The chain couples TRBV19 to TRBJ1-2; the D gene is possibly TRBD1 (5 bases). Germline CDR1 and CDR2: LNHDA and SQIVND (reference sequence). Trimming removed 3 bases from V and 4 bases from J, with 15 bases in between. This CDR3 region has 15 residues. The CDR3 protein is CASSIWAGSPYGYTF. The DNA of the CDR3 is TGTGCCAGTAGTATTTGGGCAGGGAGCCCCTATGGCTACACCTTC.

The chain has TRBV6-5 and TRBJ2-3, with D perhaps TRBD1 (6 bases). Trimming took 5 bases from V and 6 from J, leaving 15 bases between them. The CDR3 has 14 amino acids. Germline loops: CDR1 MNHEY, CDR2 SVGAGI. The CDR3 sequence: CASSPTSGADTQYF. CDR3 DNA: TGTGCCAGCAGTCCGACTTCAGGGGCTGATACGCAGTATTTT.

This chain connects TRBV10-3 to TRBJ2-5; 8 bases line up with TRBD2. CDR1 ENHRY and CDR2 SYGVKD come from the germline V gene. The CDR3 totals 16 residues. Unmatched junction bases numbered 8, after V lost 3 bases and J lost 2 bases. The CDR3 nucleotides read TGTGCCATCAGTGATCAGGGACTAGTAGCACAAGAGACCCAGTACTTC. Amino acids: CAISDQGLVAQETQYF.

A single count supports this clone. V gene TRBV2 combines with J gene TRBJ1-5; D possibly corresponds to TRBD1 (5 bases). V lost 6 bases to trimming and J lost 7 bases, with 16 bases between them. The CDR3 totals 14 residues. Germline CDR1 SNHLY, CDR2 FYNNEI. DNA of the CDR3: TGTGCCAGCAGACCCTCGTACGGGGCACAGCCCCAGCATTTT. Protein product: CASRPSYGAQPQHF. Filled out from reference TRBV2 and TRBJ1-5, the complete variable domain reads EPEVTQTPSHQVTQMGQEVILRCVPISNHLYFYWYRQILGQKVEFLVSFYNNEISEKSEIFDDQFSVERPDGSNFTLKIRSTKLEDSAMYFCASRPSYGAQPQHFGDGTRLSIL.

V gene TRBV28 combines with J gene TRBJ2-1, with 9 positions matching TRBD2. The trim removed 5 bases at V and 1 base at J, leaving 15 bases unmatched. The CDR3 is 19 residues long. Germline V gene sequence: CDR1 MDHEN, CDR2 SYDVKM. The CDR3: CASSLAWPREGLSYNEQFF. The CDR3 DNA is TGTGCCAGCAGTCTAGCATGGCCGCGGGAGGGTCTGTCCTACAATGAGCAGTTCTTC. The complete variable domain, with remaining parts taken from reference TRBV28 and TRBJ2-1, reads DVKVTQSSRYLVKRTGEKVFLECVQDMDHENMFWYRQDPGLGLRLIYFSYDVKMKEKGDIPEGYSVSREKKERFSLILESASTNQTSMYLCASSLAWPREGLSYNEQFFGPGTRLTVL.

A single count supports this clone. The chain couples TRBV7-3 to TRBJ1-2; no reliable D call. The CDR3 contains 22 residues. The ends were cut back, 2 bases at V and 5 bases at J, with 36 bases in the middle. Germline lookup yields CDR1 SGHTA and CDR2 FQGTGA. CDR3: CASSLRGEVTGEGRYRMYGYTF. The CDR3 bases are TGTGCCAGCAGCTTACGTGGGGAGGTGACCGGTGAGGGTCGATATAGGATGTATGGCTACACCTTC.

The chain is built from TRBV6-1 and TRBJ2-1; 8 bases line up with TRBD2. V trimming: 6 bases; J trimming: 1 base; junction bases outside the gene matches: 5. The CDR3 extends over 15 amino acids. The germline gives CDR1 MNHNS, CDR2 SASEGT. The CDR3 DNA is TGTGCCAGCAGCCCGACTAGCGCATCCTACAATGAGCAGTTCTTC. It encodes CASSPTSASYNEQFF.

The chain employs TRBV7-9 and TRBJ2-1; D remains unclear. CDR1 SEHNR and CDR2 FQNEAQ come from the germline V gene (reference sequence). The CDR3 consists of 13 residues. The V end was cut by 2 bases, the J end by 7 bases, with 9 bases between. As DNA, the CDR3 is TGTGCCAGCAGCTTAACACTCGATAATGAGCAGTTCTTC. It is translated as CASSLTLDNEQFF.

On this clone: A junction end diverges from the germline sequence, so it may reflect a read error. J is TRBJ2-5 and V is TRBV5-4, with 7 bases identical to TRBD1. The CDR3 sequence is 15 residues long. Germline V gene lookup returns CDR1 SGHNT and CDR2 YYREEE (reference sequence). CDR3 sequence (DNA): TGTGCCAGCAGCTTACCCGGGACAGACCACGAGACCCAGTACTTC. It encodes CASSLPGTDHETQYF.